The 25 T cell receptor beta chains below were found in one sample sequenced in a study of blood T cell repertoires in COVID-19. Data came from immunoSEQ multiplex PCR; TCRdb stores just in-frame clones and leaves some out. Of about 310,000 clones listed, around 91% are singletons. Sequenced: PBMCs or T cells enriched from blood (not recorded which). All receptors come from a woman aged 40 to 50 who had recovered from COVID-19.

The rearrangement joins TRBV30 to TRBJ2-1, with D unclear. Germline CDR1 reads GTSNPN; CDR2 reads SVGIG (reference sequence). V lost 3 bases and J lost 3, with 9 bases in between. This CDR3 region has 13 residues. The CDR3 bases are TGTGCCTGGAGACCGTCCGGCTACAATGAGCAGTTCTTC. Protein: CAWRPSGYNEQFF.

V usage is TRBV6-5 and J usage is TRBJ1-2, with D perhaps matching TRBD1 (6 bases). Germline V CDR1 and CDR2: MNHEY, SVGAGI. Trimming shortened V by 3 bases and J by 0 bases, and 11 bases separated the two germline ends. CDR3 length: 15 amino acids. The CDR3 is CASSYGGRANYGYTF. In DNA form, the CDR3 reads TGTGCCAGCAGTTATGGGGGCCGAGCTAACTATGGCTACACCTTC.

As to this clone: Different DNA sequences within this sample yield the same CDR3. The DNA for the CDR3 is TGTGCCAGCAGTCCTGGACAGTCGTACGAGCAGTACTTC. Its translation: CASSPGQSYEQYF. This chain links TRBV27 with TRBJ2-7; perhaps TRBD1 as D (6 bases). This CDR3 spans 13 amino acids. Germline CDR1 is MNHEY and CDR2 is SMNVEV (reference sequence). Trimming stripped 5 bases from V and 4 bases from J, with 12 bases between.

CDR3 sequence (DNA): TGTGCCAGCAACTCCGGGGGGATGGCCTACGAGCAGTACTTC. Protein: CASNSGGMAYEQYF. This rearrangement joins TRBV7-2 to TRBJ2-7, with 7 positions matching TRBD2. The CDR3 totals 14 residues. V lost 7 bases to trimming and J lost 2 bases; unmatched junction nucleotides: 8. Germline-derived CDR1 and CDR2 are SGHTA and FQGNSA.

The J gene is TRBJ2-5, the V gene TRBV9; TRBD1 matches at 9 bases. The CDR3 has 15 amino acids. CDR1 is SGDLS and CDR2 is YYNGEE in the germline V gene. Trimming removed 4 bases from V and 5 bases from J; junction bases left unmatched: 9. The CDR3 DNA follows: TGTGCCAGCAGCTCTTACACAGGGGGCCGGGAGACCCAGTACTTC. Translated: CASSSYTGGRETQYF.

V and J are TRBV30 and TRBJ1-5, with D perhaps matching TRBD1 (5 bases). Germline CDR1 GTSNPN, CDR2 SVGIG (reference sequence). The CDR3 is made up of 14 amino acids. V was shortened by 3 bases and J by 2 bases, with 11 bases between the two germline ends. CDR3: CAWSPGQGNQPQHF. The CDR3 region has the DNA TGTGCCTGGAGCCCAGGGCAAGGCAATCAGCCCCAGCATTTT. Complete variable domain (other parts from reference TRBV30 and TRBJ1-5): SQTIHQWPATLVQPVGSPLSLECTVEGTSNPNLYWYRQAAGRGLQLLFYSVGIGQISSEVPQNLSASRPQDRQFILSSKKLLLSDSGFYLCAWSPGQGNQPQHFGDGTRLSIL.

With regard to this clone: The sample contains more than one DNA sequence encoding this CDR3. V gene TRBV18 combines with J gene TRBJ2-2; unclear D gene. Trimming removed 0 bases at V and 1 base at J, with 6 bases between. CDR3 length equals 15 residues. The germline V gene has CDR1 KGHSH and CDR2 LQKENI. The CDR3 protein is CASSPPRVNTGELFF. DNA for the CDR3: TGTGCCAGCTCACCACCTCGGGTGAACACCGGGGAGCTGTTTTTT.

CDR3 amino acids: CSARGQTEAFF. The CDR3 region has the DNA TGCAGTGCTAGGGGCCAGACTGAAGCTTTCTTT. The V gene is TRBV20-1, the J gene TRBJ1-1; D is undetermined. This CDR3 contains 11 residues. The germline CDR1 and CDR2 sequences are DFQATT and SNEGSKA (reference sequence). V was cut by 3 bases and J by 5 bases, with 7 bases left in between.

Points on this clone: Germline is not matched at one junction end, which may reflect a read error. This chain connects TRBV29-1 to TRBJ1-6; D possibly corresponds to TRBD1 (5 bases). The length of the CDR3 is 14 residues. Germline CDR1 and CDR2: SQVTM and ANQGSEA. CDR3 DNA: TGCAGCGTTAGGTTGGGCAGGGATAAATCACCCCTCCACTTT. It encodes CSVRLGRDKSPLHF.

The rearrangement joins TRBV25-1 to TRBJ2-1, with a weak D call TRBD2 (5 bases). The CDR3 sequence is 14 residues long. Germline CDR1 reads MGHDK; CDR2 reads SYGVNS. V shed 3 bases and J shed 1 base, with 7 bases lying between them. CDR3 amino acids: CASSERASYNEQFF. As DNA, the CDR3 is TGTGCCAGCAGTGAGAGGGCTTCCTACAATGAGCAGTTCTTC. The complete variable domain, with remaining parts taken from reference TRBV25-1 and TRBJ2-1, reads EADIYQTPRYLVIGTGKKITLECSQTMGHDKMYWYQQDPGMELHLIHYSYGVNSTEKGDLSSESTVSRIRTEHFPLTLESARPSHTSQYLCASSERASYNEQFFGPGTRLTVL.

The chain couples TRBV7-2 to TRBJ1-1; 8 nucleotides match TRBD1. Germline V gene sequence: CDR1 SGHTA, CDR2 FQGNSA. This CDR3 has 14 residues. The junction had 4 bases not matched to a gene; V was cut back by 2 bases and J by 5 bases. CDR3 nucleotides: TGTGCCAGCAGCTTAATCAGGGGGCGGACTGAAGCTTTCTTT. Amino acid sequence: CASSLIRGRTEAFF.

This chain uses TRBV5-6 with TRBJ2-3, with TRBD1 matching 9 bases. Germline assignment: CDR1 SGHDT and CDR2 YYEEEE. The CDR3 consists of 15 residues. J lost 4 bases, V lost 2 bases, and 5 bases had no gene match. The CDR3: CASSLGQGNPDTQYF. The CDR3 coding sequence is TGTGCCAGCAGCTTAGGACAGGGGAACCCAGATACGCAGTATTTT.

The J gene is TRBJ1-4, the V gene TRBV7-9; D may be TRBD1 (5 bases). The CDR3 is 16 amino acids. Germline-derived CDR1 and CDR2 are SEHNR and FQNEAQ (reference sequence). Trimming took 5 bases from V and 0 from J, leaving 13 bases between them. CDR3 bases: TGTGCCAGCAGCCAAAGACAGTCTGCAACTAATGAAAAACTGTTTTTT. It translates to CASSQRQSATNEKLFF.

About this clone: Germline is not matched at one junction end, which may reflect a read error. The rearrangement uses TRBV7-6 and TRBJ2-1, with TRBD2 matching over 7 bases. The V gene's germline CDR1 is SGHVS and CDR2 FNYEAQ. This CDR3 has 14 residues. The CDR3 DNA reads as TGTGCCAGCAGTTTAGCGGGCCCGTACAATGAGCAGTTCTTC. Protein: CASSLAGPYNEQFF. The complete variable domain, with remaining parts taken from reference TRBV7-6 and TRBJ2-1, reads GAGVSQSPRYKVTKRGQDVALRCDPISGHVSLYWYRQALGQGPEFLTYFNYEAQQDKSGLPNDRFSAERPEGSISTLTIQRTEQRDSAMYRCASSLAGPYNEQFFGPGTRLTVL.

The chain links TRBV7-3 to TRBJ2-1, with TRBD2 matching 7 bases. V was pared by 5 bases and J by 5 bases, with 6 bases of the junction left unmatched. This CDR3 is built from 14 residues. The V gene's germline CDR1 is SGHTA and CDR2 FQGTGA. Here the CDR3 reads CASSVSGNHNEQFF. The CDR3 DNA reads as TGTGCCAGCAGCGTCAGCGGGAACCACAATGAGCAGTTCTTC.

This clone has just one count. This sequence joins TRBV7-2 and TRBJ2-3; TRBD1 agrees at 8 bases. Trimming at V came to 5 bases and at J to 4 bases, leaving 5 bases not matched to a gene. The CDR3 consists of 14 residues. Per germline, CDR1 SGHTA and CDR2 FQGNSA. In DNA, the CDR3 is TGTGCCAGCAGCCTACAGGGGGACTCAGATACGCAGTATTTT. As protein: CASSLQGDSDTQYF.

This chain links TRBV10-3 with TRBJ1-1, with a tentative D call TRBD1 (6 bases). The germline V gene has CDR1 ENHRY and CDR2 SYGVKD. The CDR3 length is 14 residues. Between the trimmed V and J ends, which lost 3 bases and 2 bases, there was a span of 10 bases. The CDR3 is CAISEVQGNTEAFF. The CDR3 DNA follows: TGTGCCATCAGTGAAGTACAGGGAAACACTGAAGCTTTCTTT.

This chain uses TRBV6-1 with TRBJ2-7; 8 positions match TRBD1. The length of the CDR3 is 15 residues. From germline, CDR1 is MNHNS and CDR2 SASEGT. Losses at the gene ends were 3 bases for V and 3 bases for J; bases not matched to a gene: 7. The CDR3 loop is CASSDGQGRSYEQYF. The CDR3 DNA follows: TGTGCCAGCAGTGATGGACAGGGACGAAGCTACGAGCAGTACTTC.

The rearrangement links TRBV9 to TRBJ2-3, with D possibly matching TRBD2 (5 bases). V gave up 0 bases and J gave up 1 base, with 9 bases separating them. CDR1 is SGDLS and CDR2 is YYNGEE in the germline V gene. This CDR3 has 15 amino acids. The CDR3 nucleotides read TGTGCCAGCAGCGTAGAGGGTAGCGGCACAGATACGCAGTATTTT. This encodes CASSVEGSGTDTQYF. Together with reference TRBV9 and TRBJ2-3, the CDR3 gives the full variable domain: DSGVTQTPKHLITATGQRVTLRCSPRSGDLSVYWYQQSLDQGLQFLIQYYNGEERAKGNILERFSAQQFPDLHSELNLSSLELGDSALYFCASSVEGSGTDTQYFGPGTRLTVL.

The rearrangement joins TRBV19 to TRBJ1-6, with TRBD1 matching over 7 bases. Looked up from germline, CDR1 is LNHDA and CDR2 is SQIVND (reference sequence). This CDR3 has 11 residues. After removal of 3 bases from V and 17 bases from J, the junction contained 4 bases not matched to a gene. This CDR3 is CASSIGDRFHF. The DNA of the CDR3 is TGTGCCAGTAGTATCGGGGACAGATTCCACTTT.

The chain couples TRBV7-2 to TRBJ2-1; 7 nucleotides line up with TRBD2. The trim removed 2 bases at V and 7 bases at J, leaving 8 bases unmatched. CDR1 SGHTA and CDR2 FQGNSA come from the germline V gene. The CDR3 loop spans 15 amino acids. The CDR3 spells CASSLSYAGVNEQFF. The CDR3 DNA reads as TGTGCCAGCAGCTTATCGTACGCGGGAGTGAATGAGCAGTTCTTC.

The chain recombines TRBV11-1 with TRBJ2-7; 8 nucleotides align to TRBD2. Looked up from germline, CDR1 is SGHAT and CDR2 is FQDESV (reference sequence). The V and J ends lost 1 base and 2 bases, in that order; junction bases with no gene match: 1. This CDR3 region has 14 residues. The CDR3 loop is CASSLGSGTYEQYF. The CDR3 nucleotides read TGTGCCAGCAGCTTAGGTAGCGGGACCTACGAGCAGTACTTC.

The J gene is TRBJ2-7, the V gene TRBV18; 12 nucleotides align to TRBD2. V lost 2 bases and J lost 6; bases outside the gene matches: 11. Germline assignment: CDR1 KGHSH and CDR2 LQKENI. The CDR3 loop spans 17 amino acids. The CDR3 DNA follows: TGTGCCAGCTCACCAAACCAGGCTAGCGGGAGGGTATCCGAGCAGTACTTC. As protein: CASSPNQASGRVSEQYF.

The rearrangement uses TRBV11-3 and TRBJ2-7; no clear D gene. Trimming took off 4 bases at V and 4 bases at J, with 5 bases between the two ends. The CDR3 extends over 11 amino acids. The germline gives CDR1 SGHNT, CDR2 YENEEA. Here the CDR3 reads CASSSFYEQYF. The DNA of the CDR3 is TGTGCCAGCAGCTCATTTTACGAGCAGTACTTC.

The chain employs TRBV10-2 and TRBJ2-3; 7 nucleotides match TRBD2. V was clipped by 7 bases and J by 11 bases; unmatched bases: 6. The CDR3 is 11 amino acids. Germline CDR1 is WSHSY and CDR2 is SAAADI. CDR3 in amino acids: CASTVGGGQYF. The CDR3 region has the DNA TGCGCCAGCACCGTTGGGGGGGGGCAGTATTTT.